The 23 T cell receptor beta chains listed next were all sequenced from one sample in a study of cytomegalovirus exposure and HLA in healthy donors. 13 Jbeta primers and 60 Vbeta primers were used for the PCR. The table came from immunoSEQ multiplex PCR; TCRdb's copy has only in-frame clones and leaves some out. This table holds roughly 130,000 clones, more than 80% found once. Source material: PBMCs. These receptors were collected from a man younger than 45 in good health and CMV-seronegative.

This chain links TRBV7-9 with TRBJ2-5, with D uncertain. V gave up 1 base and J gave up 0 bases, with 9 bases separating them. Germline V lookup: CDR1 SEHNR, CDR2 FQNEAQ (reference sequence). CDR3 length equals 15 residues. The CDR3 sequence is CASSLGAINQETQYF. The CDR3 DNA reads TGTGCCAGCAGCTTAGGGGCCATAAACCAAGAGACCCAGTACTTC.

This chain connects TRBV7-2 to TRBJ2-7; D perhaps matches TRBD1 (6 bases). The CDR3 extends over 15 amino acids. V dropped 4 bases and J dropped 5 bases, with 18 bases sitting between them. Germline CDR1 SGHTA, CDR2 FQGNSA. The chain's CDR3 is CASSSEYRVGNEQYF. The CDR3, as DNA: TGTGCCAGCAGCTCGGAATACAGGGTGGGGAACGAGCAGTACTTC.

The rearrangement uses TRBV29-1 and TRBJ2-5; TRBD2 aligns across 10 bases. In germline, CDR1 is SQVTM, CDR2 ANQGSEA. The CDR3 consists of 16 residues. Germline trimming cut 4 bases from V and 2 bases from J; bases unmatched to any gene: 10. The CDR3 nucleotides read TGCAGCGTTGGCCCGATAGCGGGAGGTTTGCAAGAGACCCAGTACTTC. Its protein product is CSVGPIAGGLQETQYF.

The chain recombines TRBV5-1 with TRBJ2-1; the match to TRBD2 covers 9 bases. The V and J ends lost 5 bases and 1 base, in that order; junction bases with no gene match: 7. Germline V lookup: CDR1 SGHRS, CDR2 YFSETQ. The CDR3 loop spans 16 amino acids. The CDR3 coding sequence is TGCGCCAGCAGGACGCGGGAGGGAGGGTCCTACAATGAGCAGTTCTTC. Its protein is CASRTREGGSYNEQFF.

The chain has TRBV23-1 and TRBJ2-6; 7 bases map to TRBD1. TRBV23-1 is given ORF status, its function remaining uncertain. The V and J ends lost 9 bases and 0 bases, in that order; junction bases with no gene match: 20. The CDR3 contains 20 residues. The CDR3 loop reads CASPKPGRQGTSSGANVLTF. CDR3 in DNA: TGCGCCAGTCCCAAACCAGGGCGACAGGGAACCTCCTCTGGGGCCAACGTCCTGACTTTC.

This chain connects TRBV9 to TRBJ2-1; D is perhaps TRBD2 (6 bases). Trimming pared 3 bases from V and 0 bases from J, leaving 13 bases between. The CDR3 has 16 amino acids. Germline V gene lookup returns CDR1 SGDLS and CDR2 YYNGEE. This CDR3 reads CASSATGTYSYNEQFF. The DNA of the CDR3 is TGTGCCAGCAGCGCTACCGGGACTTACTCCTACAATGAGCAGTTCTTC.

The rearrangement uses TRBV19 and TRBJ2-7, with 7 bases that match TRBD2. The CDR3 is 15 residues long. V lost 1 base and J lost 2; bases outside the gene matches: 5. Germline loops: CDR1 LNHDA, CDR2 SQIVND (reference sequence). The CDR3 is CASSIASGPPYEQYF. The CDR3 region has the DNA TGTGCCAGTAGTATAGCTAGCGGTCCCCCCTACGAGCAGTACTTC.

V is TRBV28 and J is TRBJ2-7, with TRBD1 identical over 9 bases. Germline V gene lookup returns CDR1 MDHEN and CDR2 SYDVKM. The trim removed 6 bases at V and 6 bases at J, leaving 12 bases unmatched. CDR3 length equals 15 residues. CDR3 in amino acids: CASSPGDREFREQYF. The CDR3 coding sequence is TGTGCCAGCAGCCCGGGGGACAGGGAGTTTCGCGAGCAGTACTTC.

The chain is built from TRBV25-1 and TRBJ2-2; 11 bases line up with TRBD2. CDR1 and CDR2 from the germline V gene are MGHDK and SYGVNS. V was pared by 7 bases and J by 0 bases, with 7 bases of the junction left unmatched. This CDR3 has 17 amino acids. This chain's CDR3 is CASKDRLAGTNTGELFF. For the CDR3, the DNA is TGTGCCAGCAAGGATAGACTAGCGGGGACGAACACCGGGGAGCTGTTTTTT.

The CDR3 protein is CASSEAHRSYEQYF. In DNA form, the CDR3 reads TGTGCCAGCAGTGAAGCGCACAGATCCTACGAGCAGTACTTC. V usage is TRBV6-1 and J usage is TRBJ2-7; no clear D gene. The CDR3 consists of 14 residues. With 0 bases removed from V and 1 base from J, the gap between germline ends came to 7 bases. Per the germline V gene, CDR1 is MNHNS and CDR2 is SASEGT.

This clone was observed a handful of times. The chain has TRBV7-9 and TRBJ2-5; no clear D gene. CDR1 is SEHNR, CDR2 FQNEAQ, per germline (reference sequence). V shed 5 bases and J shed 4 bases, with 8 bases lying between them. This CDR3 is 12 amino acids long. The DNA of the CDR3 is TGTGCCAGCAGCCCTACTGCAGAGACCCAGTACTTC. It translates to CASSPTAETQYF.

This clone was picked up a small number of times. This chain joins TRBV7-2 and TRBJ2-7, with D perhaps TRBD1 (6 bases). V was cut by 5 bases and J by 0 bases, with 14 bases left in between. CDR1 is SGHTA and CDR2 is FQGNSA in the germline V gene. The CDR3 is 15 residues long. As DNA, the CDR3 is TGTGCCAGCAGCAACTGGGGGCTTGACTCCTACGAGCAGTACTTC. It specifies CASSNWGLDSYEQYF.

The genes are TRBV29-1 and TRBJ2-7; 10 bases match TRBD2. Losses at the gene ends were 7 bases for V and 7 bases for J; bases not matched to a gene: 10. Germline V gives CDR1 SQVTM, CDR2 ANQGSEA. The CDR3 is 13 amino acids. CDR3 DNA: TGCAGCGGGAGCGGGAGGGCGGTAGATGAGCAGTACTTC. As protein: CSGSGRAVDEQYF.

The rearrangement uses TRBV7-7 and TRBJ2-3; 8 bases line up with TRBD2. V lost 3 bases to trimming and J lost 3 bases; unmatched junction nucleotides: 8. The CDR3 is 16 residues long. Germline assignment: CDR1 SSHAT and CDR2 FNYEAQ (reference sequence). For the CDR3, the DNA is TGTGCCAGCAGCTTTTATCGTGGCGGGAGGACAGATACGCAGTATTTT. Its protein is CASSFYRGGRTDTQYF.

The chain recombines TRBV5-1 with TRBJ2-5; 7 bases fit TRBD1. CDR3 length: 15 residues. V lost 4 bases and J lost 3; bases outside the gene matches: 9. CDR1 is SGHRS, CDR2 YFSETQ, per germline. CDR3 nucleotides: TGCGCCAGCAGCCCCACCGGGACAGCAGAAGAGACCCAGTACTTC. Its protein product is CASSPTGTAEETQYF.

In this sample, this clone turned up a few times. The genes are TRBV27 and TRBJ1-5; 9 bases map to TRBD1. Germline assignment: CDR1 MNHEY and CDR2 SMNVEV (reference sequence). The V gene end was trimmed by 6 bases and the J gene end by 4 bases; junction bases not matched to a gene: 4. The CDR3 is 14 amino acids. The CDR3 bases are TGTGCCAGCAGATCGGGACAGGGTAATCAGCCCCAGCATTTT. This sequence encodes CASRSGQGNQPQHF.

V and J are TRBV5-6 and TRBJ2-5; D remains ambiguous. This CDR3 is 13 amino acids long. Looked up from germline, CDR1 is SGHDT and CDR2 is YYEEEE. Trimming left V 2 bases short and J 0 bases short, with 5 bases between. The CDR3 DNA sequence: TGTGCCAGCAGCTTTTCAGACCAAGAGACCCAGTACTTC. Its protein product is CASSFSDQETQYF.

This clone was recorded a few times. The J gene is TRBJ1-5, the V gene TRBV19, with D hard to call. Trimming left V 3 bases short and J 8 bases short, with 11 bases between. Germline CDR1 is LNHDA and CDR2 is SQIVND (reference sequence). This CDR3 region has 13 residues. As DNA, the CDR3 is TGTGCCAGTAGTATTATGAGGGCTGAGCCCCAGCATTTT. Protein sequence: CASSIMRAEPQHF.

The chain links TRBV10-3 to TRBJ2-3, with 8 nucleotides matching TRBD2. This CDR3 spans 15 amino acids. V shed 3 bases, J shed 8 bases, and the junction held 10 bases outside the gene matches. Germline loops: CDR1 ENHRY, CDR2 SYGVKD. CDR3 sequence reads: CAISDVGGRTGTQYF. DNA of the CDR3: TGTGCCATCAGTGATGTGGGCGGGAGGACGGGTACGCAGTATTTT.

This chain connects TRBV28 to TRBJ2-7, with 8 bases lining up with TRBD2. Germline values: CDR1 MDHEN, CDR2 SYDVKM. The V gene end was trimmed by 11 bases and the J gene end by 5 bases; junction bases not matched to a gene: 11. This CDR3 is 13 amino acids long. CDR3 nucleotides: TGTGCCCATAACGGGGGGGTCTTTAACGAGCAGTACTTC. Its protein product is CAHNGGVFNEQYF. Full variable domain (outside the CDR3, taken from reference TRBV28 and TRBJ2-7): DVKVTQSSRYLVKRTGEKVFLECVQDMDHENMFWYRQDPGLGLRLIYFSYDVKMKEKGDIPEGYSVSREKKERFSLILESASTNQTSMYLCAHNGGVFNEQYFGPGTRLTVT.

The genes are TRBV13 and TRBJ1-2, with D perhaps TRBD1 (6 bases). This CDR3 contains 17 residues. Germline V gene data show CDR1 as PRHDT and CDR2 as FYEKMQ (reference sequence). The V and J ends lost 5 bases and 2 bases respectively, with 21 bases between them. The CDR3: CASSPGRGRNRNYGYTF. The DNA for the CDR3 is TGTGCCAGCAGCCCGGGGAGGGGGAGGAATAGAAACTATGGCTACACCTTC.

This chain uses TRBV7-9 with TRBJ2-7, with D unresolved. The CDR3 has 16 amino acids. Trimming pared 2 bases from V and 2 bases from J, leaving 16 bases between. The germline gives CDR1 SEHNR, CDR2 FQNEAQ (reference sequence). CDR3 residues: CASSLYPGTYTYEQYF. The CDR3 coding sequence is TGTGCCAGCAGCTTATATCCAGGCACCTACACCTACGAGCAGTACTTC.

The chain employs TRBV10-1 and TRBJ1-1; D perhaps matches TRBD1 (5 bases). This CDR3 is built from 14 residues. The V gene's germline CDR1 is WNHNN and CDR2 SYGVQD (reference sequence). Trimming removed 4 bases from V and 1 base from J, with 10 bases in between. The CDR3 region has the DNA TGCGCCAGCAGTGTGGCGGGACGGAACACTGAAGCTTTCTTT. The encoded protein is CASSVAGRNTEAFF.